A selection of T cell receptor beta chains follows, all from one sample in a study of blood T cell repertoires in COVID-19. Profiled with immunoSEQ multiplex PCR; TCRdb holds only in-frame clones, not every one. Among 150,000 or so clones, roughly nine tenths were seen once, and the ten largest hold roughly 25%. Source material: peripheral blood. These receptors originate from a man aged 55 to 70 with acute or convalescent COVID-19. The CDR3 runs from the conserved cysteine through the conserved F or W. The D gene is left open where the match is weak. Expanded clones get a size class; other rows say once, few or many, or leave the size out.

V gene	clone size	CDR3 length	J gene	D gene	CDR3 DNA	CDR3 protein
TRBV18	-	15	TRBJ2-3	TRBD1	TGTGCCAGCTCACTCACAGGGGCTAGCACAGATACGCAGTATTTT	CASSLTGASTDTQYF
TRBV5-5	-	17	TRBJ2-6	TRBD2	TGTGCCAGCAGCAACCGGGACTACCTTTCTGGGGCCAACGTCCTGACTTTC	CASSNRDYLSGANVLTF
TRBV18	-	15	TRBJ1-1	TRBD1	TGTGCCAGCTCACCAATTCGGACAGGGTCAACTGAAGCTTTCTTT	CASSPIRTGSTEAFF
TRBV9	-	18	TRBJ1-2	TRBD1	TGTGCCAGCAGCGTGGGCACCGGGACAGGGACTCCTAACTATGGCTACACCTTC	CASSVGTGTGTPNYGYTF
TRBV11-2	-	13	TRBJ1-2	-	TGTGCCAGCAGCTTAGCCTCACAGGGTAGCTACACCTTC	CASSLASQGSYTF
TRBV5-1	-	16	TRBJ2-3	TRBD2	TGCGCCAGCAGCTTGAGGGCGGGAGGGTCTGCAGATACGCAGTATTTT	CASSLRAGGSADTQYF
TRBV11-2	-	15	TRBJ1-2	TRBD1	TGTGCCAGCGGGTCGGGAACAGGGGGCTTATATGGCTACACCTTC	CASGSGTGGLYGYTF
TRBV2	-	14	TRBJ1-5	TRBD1	TGTGCCAGCAGTGAAGGACAGGGCATCTCGCCCCAGCATTTT	CASSEGQGISPQHF
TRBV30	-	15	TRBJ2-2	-	TGTGCCTGGAGTGTACCAGCGGTCCTCACCGGGGAGCTGTTTTTT	CAWSVPAVLTGELFF
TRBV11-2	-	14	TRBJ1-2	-	TGTGCCAGCAGCCCCGATTGGCGGGCGCAAGGCTACACCTTC	CASSPDWRAQGYTF
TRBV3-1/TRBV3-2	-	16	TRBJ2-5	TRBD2	TGTGCCAGCAGCCAGGTAGTACTAGCGGGAGTTGAGACCCAGTACTTC	CASSQVVLAGVETQYF
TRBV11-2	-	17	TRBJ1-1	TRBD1	TGTGCCAGCAGCCCCAGACAGGGATACTACATGAACACTGAAGCTTTCTTT	CASSPRQGYYMNTEAFF
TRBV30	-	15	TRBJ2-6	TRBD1	TGTGCCTGGTCACGGACAGGGACTGGGGCCAACGTCCTGACTTTC	CAWSRTGTGANVLTF
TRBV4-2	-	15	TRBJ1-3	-	TGTGCCAGCAGCCAAGAGCACGCAGTGGGAAACACCATATATTTT	CASSQEHAVGNTIYF
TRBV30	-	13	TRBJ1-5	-	TGTGCCTGGAGCCGAGGGCACAATCAGCCCCAGCATTTT	CAWSRGHNQPQHF
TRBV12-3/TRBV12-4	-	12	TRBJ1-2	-	TGTGCCAGCAGTTTATTCCTTTATGGCTACACCTTC	CASSLFLYGYTF
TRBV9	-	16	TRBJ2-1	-	TGTGCCAGCAGCGTAGCACAGGGCCCTTTCTACAATGAGCAGTTCTTC	CASSVAQGPFYNEQFF
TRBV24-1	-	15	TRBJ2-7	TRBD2	TGTGCCACCAGTGACCGACTAGCGGGAACCTACGAGCAGTACTTC	CATSDRLAGTYEQYF
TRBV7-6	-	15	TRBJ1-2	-	TGTGCCAGCAGCTTAGGCTCAGGGAATAACTATGGCTACACCTTC	CASSLGSGNNYGYTF
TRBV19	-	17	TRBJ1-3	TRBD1	TGTGCCAGTAGACGCAGTGGACAGGGGGCCTCTGGAAACACCATATATTTT	CASRRSGQGASGNTIYF
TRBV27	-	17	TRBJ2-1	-	TGTGCCAGCAGTTTATTCCCACTAGGCAACTCCTACAATGAGCAGTTCTTC	CASSLFPLGNSYNEQFF
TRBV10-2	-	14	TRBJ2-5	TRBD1	TGCGCCAGCAGTGTTGGGACAGGGACAGAGACCCAGTACTTC	CASSVGTGTETQYF
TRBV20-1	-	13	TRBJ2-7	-	TGCAGTGCTAGTGACTCTCTCCCGGACGAGCAGTACTTC	CSASDSLPDEQYF
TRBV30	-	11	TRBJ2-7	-	TGTGCCTGGAGTGCTTCCTACGAGCAGTACTTC	CAWSASYEQYF
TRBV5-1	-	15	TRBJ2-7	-	TGCGCCAGCAGCCCGATTGCGGGGAGGCTCCACGAGCAGTACTTC	CASSPIAGRLHEQYF
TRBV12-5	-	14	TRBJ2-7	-	TGTGCTAGTGGTTTGGAATACAGACCCTACGAGCAGTACTTC	CASGLEYRPYEQYF
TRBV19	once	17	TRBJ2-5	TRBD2	TGTGCCAGCAGGACTAGCGGGAGTCCTGTATACCAAGAGACCCAGTACTTC	CASRTSGSPVYQETQYF
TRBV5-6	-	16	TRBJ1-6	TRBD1	TGTGCCAGCAGTTTGAGGGGGCCGAGGGGGAATTCACCCCTCCACTTT	CASSLRGPRGNSPLHF
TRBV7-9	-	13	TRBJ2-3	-	TGTGCCAGCAGCTTTTTACTAGTTGATACGCAGTATTTT	CASSFLLVDTQYF
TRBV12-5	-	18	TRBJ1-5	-	TGTGCTAGTGGTTTGTCACCCCTCGGAGCGAGGGGCAATCAGCCCCAGCATTTT	CASGLSPLGARGNQPQHF
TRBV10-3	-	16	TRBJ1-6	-	TGTGCCATCAGAGGGAGCAGGAGCTCCTATAATTCACCCCTCCACTTT	CAIRGSRSSYNSPLHF
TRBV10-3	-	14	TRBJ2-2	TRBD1	TGTGCCACCAGGGACAGGGAGTCCACCGGGGAGCTGTTTTTT	CATRDRESTGELFF
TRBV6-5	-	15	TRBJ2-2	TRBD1	TGTGCCAGCAGTAACCGACAGGGTAATACCGGGGAGCTGTTTTTT	CASSNRQGNTGELFF
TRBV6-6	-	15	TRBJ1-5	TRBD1	TGTGCCAGCAGAGGGACAGATTATAGCAATCAGCCCCAGCATTTT	CASRGTDYSNQPQHF
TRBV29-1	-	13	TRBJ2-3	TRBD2	TGCAGCGCTAAACTAGCGGGAGTAGATACGCAGTATTTT	CSAKLAGVDTQYF
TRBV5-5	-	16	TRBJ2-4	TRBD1	TGTGCCAGCAGCTTGGCCAGGGGACAGGGGGGAAACATTCAGTACTTC	CASSLARGQGGNIQYF
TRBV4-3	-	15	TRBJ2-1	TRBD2	TGCGCCAGCAGCGAATTCCAGCGGGAGGGCAATGAGCAGTTCTTC	CASSEFQREGNEQFF
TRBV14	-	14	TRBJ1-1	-	TGTGCCAGCAGCCCTACCCGGGGGGGCACTGAAGCTTTCTTT	CASSPTRGGTEAFF
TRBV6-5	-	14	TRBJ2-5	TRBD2	TGTGCCAGCAGCTGGACTAGCGGGAAAGAGACCCAGTACTTC	CASSWTSGKETQYF